What follows are 18 T cell receptor beta chains derived from one specimen sequenced in a study of T cells after yellow fever vaccination. A single record per CDR3 protein comes from TCRdb applying MiXCR to the 5' RACE reads. The sample yields about 370,000 distinct CDR3 sequences, roughly 11% seen once. The sample was PBMCs, taken on the day of the first yellow fever vaccination. The source of these receptors is a man younger than 35 who received the YFV17D yellow fever vaccine.

The chain combines TRBV5-1 with TRBJ2-3, with D perhaps given as TRBD1 or TRBD2 (5 bases each). The CDR3 loop spans 14 amino acids. From germline, CDR1 is SGHRS and CDR2 YFSETQ. Trimming stripped 0 bases from V and 5 bases from J, with 10 bases between. The CDR3 here is CASSLAGAGDTQYF. CDR3 in DNA: TGCGCCAGCAGCTTGGCCGGGGCCGGAGATACGCAGTATTTT.

This clonotype showed up just a few times. This rearrangement joins TRBV7-2 to TRBJ1-2; 7 nucleotides match TRBD1. Germline V gives CDR1 SGHTA, CDR2 FQGNSA. V was pared by 5 bases and J by 7 bases, with 7 bases of the junction left unmatched. The CDR3 sequence is 13 residues long. The CDR3 sequence is CASSIGQAGGYTF. The CDR3 DNA sequence: TGTGCCAGCAGCATAGGACAGGCGGGTGGCTACACCTTC.

The CDR3 sequence is CAISEAGITYEQYF. Written as DNA, the CDR3 is TGTGCCATCAGTGAGGCGGGGATTACCTACGAGCAGTACTTC. V gene TRBV10-3 combines with J gene TRBJ2-7; possibly TRBD2 for D (6 bases). Germline V gene lookup returns CDR1 ENHRY and CDR2 SYGVKD. V shed 2 bases and J shed 2 bases, with 10 bases lying between them. This CDR3 comprises 14 residues.

The table lists this clonotype with a few counts. V and J are TRBV6-1 and TRBJ2-1, with 12 positions matching TRBD2. V was pared by 7 bases and J by 9 bases, with 10 bases of the junction left unmatched. Germline lookup yields CDR1 MNHNS and CDR2 SASEGT. CDR3 length: 15 residues. The CDR3 spells CASKLGASGGAEQFF. The CDR3, as DNA: TGTGCCAGCAAATTAGGGGCTAGCGGGGGGGCTGAGCAGTTCTTC.

This clonotype was seen more than once but under ten times. J is TRBJ1-4 and V is TRBV12-3 or TRBV12-4; D remains unclear. This CDR3 region has 14 residues. Trimming took 4 bases from V and 7 from J, leaving 13 bases between them. This CDR3 is CASSSHGLREKLFF. The CDR3 coding sequence is TGTGCCAGCAGTTCCCACGGACTGCGTGAAAAACTGTTTTTT.

The rearrangement links TRBV7-8 to TRBJ2-5; D is ambiguous. Germline lookup yields CDR1 SGHVS and CDR2 FQNEAQ. The CDR3 spans 14 residues. V gave up 5 bases and J gave up 4 bases, with 14 bases separating them. The CDR3 loop is CASSNRKAPETQYF. CDR3 sequence (DNA): TGTGCCAGCAGCAATAGAAAGGCACCAGAGACCCAGTACTTC.

To note about this clonotype: A much larger clone lies one base from this, so it may be a read error. CDR3 amino acids: CASSLLRDTQYF. CDR3 DNA: TGTGCCAGCAGCTTACTAAGAGATACGCAGTATTTT. This chain joins TRBV7-2 and TRBJ2-3, with D hard to call. The CDR3 loop spans 12 amino acids. Trimming pared 2 bases from V and 5 bases from J, leaving 5 bases between. Per the germline V gene, CDR1 is SGHTA and CDR2 is FQGNSA.

The sample holds a few counts of this clonotype. For the CDR3, the DNA is TGCGCCAGCAGTCAAACAGGGAATCGCGAGACCCAGTACTTC. Amino acid sequence: CASSQTGNRETQYF. The V call is TRBV23-1, the J call TRBJ2-5; possible D gene TRBD1, 6 bases. TRBV23-1 is noted as an ORF with a role that remains uncertain. The CDR3 totals 14 residues. Between the trimmed V and J ends, which lost 2 bases and 5 bases, there was a span of 12 bases.

In DNA, the CDR3 is TGCGCCAGCAGCTTGAGCCAGTGGACTCCCGGCTACACCTTC. As protein: CASSLSQWTPGYTF. This chain joins TRBV5-1 and TRBJ1-2; D unresolved. V lost 1 base to trimming and J lost 8 bases, with 15 bases between them. The germline CDR1 and CDR2 sequences are SGHRS and YFSETQ. The CDR3 spans 14 residues.

As for this clonotype: An end of the junction differs from the germline gene, which may be a read error. This sequence joins TRBV7-2 and TRBJ1-5; D ambiguous. This CDR3 spans 14 amino acids. Germline CDR1 and CDR2: SGHTA and FQGNSA. The CDR3 sequence: CASSFGRVGQPLHF. CDR3 coding DNA: TGTGCCAGCAGCTTTGGCAGAGTCGGTCAGCCCCTGCATTTT.

The J gene is TRBJ1-5, the V gene TRBV28; possibly TRBD1 for D (6 bases). There are 21 residues in the CDR3. Germline CDR1 is MDHEN and CDR2 is SYDVKM. Trimming took 6 bases from V and 6 from J, leaving 36 bases between them. Written as DNA, the CDR3 is TGTGCCAGCAGCAAGAACCTCCGGGGGCACCGGGTCAACGCATGGAGTCAGCCCCAGCATTTT. Encoded protein: CASSKNLRGHRVNAWSQPQHF.

This clonotype was seen a handful of times. CDR3 DNA: TGTGCTAGTGGGAGCGGGGGTACCTACAATGAGCAGTTCTTC. Residues: CASGSGGTYNEQFF. The chain carries TRBV12-5 and TRBJ2-1, with 8 bases aligning to TRBD2. CDR1 is LGHNT, CDR2 FRNRAP, per germline. This CDR3 spans 14 amino acids. V dropped 6 bases and J dropped 2; count of bases not matched to a gene: 3.

V is TRBV6-2 or TRBV6-3 and J is TRBJ2-1, with 9 bases fitting TRBD2. CDR1 and CDR2 from the germline V gene are MNHEY and SVGEGT. The CDR3 totals 12 residues. With V trimmed by 7 bases and J by 12 bases, 7 bases remained unmatched. CDR3 residues: CASMERGAMQFF. The DNA of the CDR3 is TGTGCCAGCATGGAGCGGGGGGCGATGCAGTTCTTC.

V is TRBV6-5 and J is TRBJ2-1; 8 bases match TRBD2. The V and J ends lost 2 bases and 8 bases, in that order; junction bases with no gene match: 8. The CDR3 spans 15 residues. Germline CDR1 and CDR2: MNHEY and SVGAGI. The CDR3 DNA reads TGTGCCAGCAGTTACCGGGCGGGGGGAACGGATGAGCAGTTCTTC. Its translation: CASSYRAGGTDEQFF.

The table lists this clonotype with a few counts. The chain recombines TRBV6-2 or TRBV6-3 with TRBJ2-7, with D uncertain. The germline CDR1 and CDR2 sequences are MNHEY and SVGEGT. The V gene lost 2 bases and the J gene lost 3 bases, with 8 bases spanning the gap. The CDR3 is 13 amino acids. This CDR3 is CASSYRANYEQYF. The CDR3 nucleotides read TGTGCCAGCAGTTACAGGGCTAACTACGAGCAGTACTTC.

This clonotype has a handful of counts. This chain joins TRBV5-6 and TRBJ2-7; a possible D gene is TRBD1 (6 bases). The ends were cut back, 4 bases at V and 6 bases at J, with 14 bases in the middle. Germline assignment: CDR1 SGHDT and CDR2 YYEEEE. The length of the CDR3 is 13 residues. CDR3 DNA: TGTGCCAGCAGCCTACAGGGTTGGGGCGAGCAGTACGTC. Amino acid sequence: CASSLQGWGEQYV.

This clonotype showed up just a few times. Here the CDR3 DNA reads TGTGCCAGCTCACCAGAACAACTAGCGGGGATTACCGGGGAGCTGTTTTTT. This gives the protein CASSPEQLAGITGELFF. The rearrangement uses TRBV18 and TRBJ2-2, with TRBD2 identical over 10 bases. CDR3 length: 17 amino acids. V shed 2 bases, J shed 5 bases, and the junction held 8 bases outside the gene matches. The germline CDR1 and CDR2 sequences are KGHSH and LQKENI.

The sample holds a few counts of this clonotype. CDR3 in amino acids: CASSEYGTGSGPLHF. DNA for the CDR3: TGTGCCAGCAGTGAATACGGGACAGGGAGCGGACCCCTCCACTTT. V is TRBV25-1 and J is TRBJ1-6; 9 bases fit TRBD1. Germline-derived CDR1 and CDR2 are MGHDK and SYGVNS. The CDR3 is 15 amino acids. Unmatched junction bases numbered 6, after V lost 0 bases and J lost 12 bases.